These T cell receptor beta chains were read from a single sample in a study of T cell responses to AZD1222 COVID-19 vaccine. The assay was immunoSEQ multiplex PCR, and TCRdb's table has in-frame clones only and misses some. The sample lists roughly 70,000 clones; 80% to 90% were seen once. Sequenced here: peripheral blood, sampled 28 days after the second AZD1222 dose. These receptors all come from an adult who received the AZD1222 COVID-19 vaccine. The CDR3 runs from the conserved cysteine through the conserved F or W. A D gene is named only where the DNA matches it firmly. The size field is filled for only some rows; it gives once, few, many or a size class.

j_gene: TRBJ1-2
v_gene: TRBV6-6
d_gene: .
abundance: .
CDR3nt: TGTGCCAGCAACGGAAACTATGGCTACACCTTC
CDR3aa: CASNGNYGYTF

j_gene: TRBJ2-7
v_gene: TRBV27
d_gene: .
abundance: .
CDR3nt: TGTGCCAGCAGCTCCAGGTGGGACATGGATCCCTACGAGCAGTACTTC
CDR3aa: CASSSRWDMDPYEQYF

j_gene: TRBJ1-2
v_gene: TRBV5-1
d_gene: .
abundance: once
CDR3nt: TGCGCCAGCAGCTCGGGTTCGGGGGCTAACTATGGCTACACCTTC
CDR3aa: CASSSGSGANYGYTF

j_gene: TRBJ1-4
v_gene: TRBV7-9
d_gene: .
abundance: .
CDR3nt: TGTGCCAGCAGCGACCTCGGGGGTCCCGCAACTAATGAAAAACTGTTTTTT
CDR3aa: CASSDLGGPATNEKLFF

j_gene: TRBJ1-1
v_gene: TRBV27
d_gene: .
abundance: .
CDR3nt: TGTGCCAGCAGTTTAGGACAGTTTGTCGGTGAAGCTTTCTTT
CDR3aa: CASSLGQFVGEAFF

j_gene: TRBJ2-2
v_gene: TRBV15
d_gene: TRBD1
abundance: .
CDR3nt: TGTGCCACCAGCAGAGATTTGGCAGGGGGCGCGGCCGGGGAGCTGTTTTTT
CDR3aa: CATSRDLAGGAAGELFF

j_gene: TRBJ2-1
v_gene: TRBV9
d_gene: .
abundance: .
CDR3nt: TGTGCCAGCAGCGTAGGAGGCAGGGGACCGGGCGAGCAGTTCTTC
CDR3aa: CASSVGGRGPGEQFF

j_gene: TRBJ1-1
v_gene: TRBV27
d_gene: .
abundance: .
CDR3nt: TGTGCCAGCAGTTTTTTCGGGGTACGGGGGGGGAACACTGAAGCTTTCTTT
CDR3aa: CASSFFGVRGGNTEAFF

j_gene: TRBJ1-3
v_gene: TRBV11-2
d_gene: .
abundance: .
CDR3nt: TGTGCCAGCAGCTTAGCATCTCGGGGGGCGTATGGAAACACCATATATTTT
CDR3aa: CASSLASRGAYGNTIYF

j_gene: TRBJ2-5
v_gene: TRBV27
d_gene: .
abundance: .
CDR3nt: TGTGCCAGCAGTTTCTACCTCGGGGAGACCCAGTACTTC
CDR3aa: CASSFYLGETQYF

j_gene: TRBJ2-3
v_gene: TRBV27
d_gene: TRBD1
abundance: .
CDR3nt: TGTGCCAGCAATCCCGGACAGGGGGCAGATACGCAGTATTTT
CDR3aa: CASNPGQGADTQYF

j_gene: TRBJ2-7
v_gene: TRBV2
d_gene: .
abundance: .
CDR3nt: TGTGCCAGCATGATGAAGGGGTACTCCTACGAGCAGTACTTC
CDR3aa: CASMMKGYSYEQYF

j_gene: TRBJ2-7
v_gene: TRBV7-2
d_gene: .
abundance: .
CDR3nt: TGTGCCAGCAGCCTCTCCAGGGCGGCCGAGCAGTACTTC
CDR3aa: CASSLSRAAEQYF

j_gene: TRBJ1-3
v_gene: TRBV24-1
d_gene: .
abundance: .
CDR3nt: TGTGCCACCAGTGAGGGTGACAGTCCTGGAAACACCATATATTTT
CDR3aa: CATSEGDSPGNTIYF

j_gene: TRBJ2-3
v_gene: TRBV20-1
d_gene: .
abundance: .
CDR3nt: TGCAGTGCTAGACGGGATACGCAGTATTTT
CDR3aa: CSARRDTQYF

j_gene: TRBJ1-5
v_gene: TRBV5-6
d_gene: .
abundance: .
CDR3nt: TGTGCCAGCAGCGTTTTCTCTAGCAATCAGCCCCAGCATTTT
CDR3aa: CASSVFSSNQPQHF

j_gene: TRBJ1-6
v_gene: TRBV7-9
d_gene: .
abundance: .
CDR3nt: TGTGCCAGCAGCTTGGTAGGGGCCAATTCACCCCTCCACTTT
CDR3aa: CASSLVGANSPLHF

j_gene: TRBJ1-6
v_gene: TRBV27
d_gene: .
abundance: once
CDR3nt: TGTGCCAGCACCCCCGGGACGACGCCGGGAACACCCCTCCACTTT
CDR3aa: CASTPGTTPGTPLHF

j_gene: TRBJ1-2
v_gene: TRBV5-1
d_gene: TRBD1
abundance: .
CDR3nt: TGCGCCAGCAGCGCAGGACAGGGGGCGAGATATGGCTACACCTTC
CDR3aa: CASSAGQGARYGYTF

j_gene: TRBJ1-3
v_gene: TRBV9
d_gene: .
abundance: once
CDR3nt: TGTGCCAGCAGCTCCGGTCGGGGAAACACCATATATTTT
CDR3aa: CASSSGRGNTIYF

j_gene: TRBJ1-2
v_gene: TRBV9
d_gene: .
abundance: .
CDR3nt: TGTGCCAGCAGCCCCGACCTAGTCCACTATGGCTACACCTTC
CDR3aa: CASSPDLVHYGYTF

j_gene: TRBJ2-4
v_gene: TRBV7-3
d_gene: TRBD1
abundance: .
CDR3nt: TGTGCCAGCAGCTTCGGACAGGGGGCCCCCTGGGGAAACATTCAGTACTTC
CDR3aa: CASSFGQGAPWGNIQYF

j_gene: TRBJ1-4
v_gene: TRBV5-1
d_gene: .
abundance: .
CDR3nt: TGCGCCAGCAGCTCTCGGGGCGGAACTAATGAAAAACTGTTTTTT
CDR3aa: CASSSRGGTNEKLFF

j_gene: TRBJ2-2
v_gene: TRBV29-1
d_gene: .
abundance: .
CDR3nt: TGCAGCGCCAAAACGGGCAGGGAGAACACCGGGGAGCTGTTTTTT
CDR3aa: CSAKTGRENTGELFF

j_gene: TRBJ2-5
v_gene: TRBV11-3
d_gene: TRBD2
abundance: .
CDR3nt: TGTGCCAGCAGCTTAGATCCGCTAGCGGGAGCTTGGGAGACCCAGTACTTC
CDR3aa: CASSLDPLAGAWETQYF

j_gene: TRBJ2-1
v_gene: TRBV7-2
d_gene: .
abundance: .
CDR3nt: TGTGCCAGCAGCCTGCCCCTAGGAGGCCATGAGCAGTTCTTC
CDR3aa: CASSLPLGGHEQFF

j_gene: TRBJ1-3
v_gene: TRBV3-1/TRBV3-2
d_gene: .
abundance: .
CDR3nt: TGTGCCAGCAGCCCGTCAGGGAGCTCTGGAAACACCATATATTTT
CDR3aa: CASSPSGSSGNTIYF

j_gene: TRBJ1-1
v_gene: TRBV29-1
d_gene: .
abundance: .
CDR3nt: TGCAGCGTTGGCCGCCGGGCCGGCACCATGAACACTGAAGCTTTCTTT
CDR3aa: CSVGRRAGTMNTEAFF

j_gene: TRBJ2-1
v_gene: TRBV19
d_gene: .
abundance: .
CDR3nt: TGTGCCAGCGGGTGGGGACGAGAGTATGAGCAGTTCTTC
CDR3aa: CASGWGREYEQFF

j_gene: TRBJ2-2
v_gene: TRBV9
d_gene: .
abundance: .
CDR3nt: TGTGCCAGCAGCGTAGGGCAGGGCACCGGGGAGCTGTTTTTT
CDR3aa: CASSVGQGTGELFF

j_gene: TRBJ1-4
v_gene: TRBV28
d_gene: .
abundance: .
CDR3nt: TGTGCCAGCAGTCCCCCGGGACATAGTAATGAAAAACTGTTTTTT
CDR3aa: CASSPPGHSNEKLFF